These 15 T cell receptor beta chains were sequenced from one sample in a study of T-cell memory formation after mild COVID-19. One entry per CDR3 protein, called by TCRdb with MiXCR from the 5' RACE reads. The repertoire holds 340,000 or so distinct CDR3 sequences, around 13% seen once, with 20% to 25% in the top ten. The source material was PBMCs or a T cell subset sorted from them (not recorded which). These receptors were collected from a man in his late teens or twenties who had mild COVID-19 (a few samples of this study predate the infection). Cell type and time point are not known.

There are a few counts of this clonotype. The rearrangement joins TRBV7-9 to TRBJ2-3; 7 bases fit TRBD1. The CDR3 contains 15 residues. J lost 1 base, V lost 5 bases, and 6 bases had no gene match. CDR1 SEHNR and CDR2 FQNEAQ come from the germline V gene (reference sequence). The CDR3 protein is CASSEFDRGTDTQYF. In nucleotides, the CDR3 is TGTGCCAGCAGCGAGTTCGACAGGGGCACAGATACGCAGTATTTT.

The table lists this clonotype with many counts. The V and J genes are TRBV5-1 and TRBJ2-3; the D gene is possibly TRBD1 (6 bases). Germline V gene data show CDR1 as SGHRS and CDR2 as YFSETQ. The CDR3 spans 15 residues. V lost 5 bases and J 4 bases, leaving 17 bases between the germline ends. The CDR3 DNA follows: TGCGCCAGCAGGTCGCCCCGGACAGTAGCAGATACGCAGTATTTT. Its protein product is CASRSPRTVADTQYF.

This clonotype was seen a few times. The chain combines TRBV7-9 with TRBJ2-1; D is perhaps TRBD2 (6 bases). The V gene lost 7 bases and the J gene lost 4 bases, with 14 bases spanning the gap. The V gene's germline CDR1 is SEHNR and CDR2 FQNEAQ (reference sequence). The CDR3 sequence is 14 residues long. The CDR3 reads CASTYGTFYNEQFF. CDR3 in DNA: TGTGCCAGCACCTACGGGACTTTTTACAATGAGCAGTTCTTC.

This clonotype has only a few counts. V usage is TRBV12-3 or TRBV12-4 and J usage is TRBJ2-3, with D possibly TRBD1 on 5 matching bases. V was clipped by 6 bases and J by 4 bases, with 8 bases between them. There are 12 residues in the CDR3. The CDR3 here is CASRQGPDTQYF. CDR3 DNA: TGTGCCAGCAGGCAGGGCCCAGATACGCAGTATTTT.

This clonotype was detected only a few times. This chain connects TRBV28 to TRBJ1-5; no clear D gene. CDR1 is MDHEN and CDR2 is SYDVKM in the germline V gene. Trimming shortened V by 6 bases and J by 15 bases, and 21 bases separated the two germline ends. The CDR3 is 13 residues long. The CDR3 is CASSLGDPSEPHF. The CDR3 nucleotides are TGTGCCAGCAGCTTGGGTGACCCCTCAGAACCGCATTTT.

This clonotype was counted between two and nine times. The rearrangement uses TRBV6-6 and TRBJ1-2, with D unresolved. Trimming stripped 7 bases from V and 9 bases from J, with 21 bases between. The CDR3 runs to 14 residues. The germline V gene has CDR1 MNHNY and CDR2 SVGAGI (reference sequence). This CDR3 is CASILRTEYSSYTF. The CDR3 DNA sequence: TGTGCCAGCATCCTGAGGACGGAGTATAGTAGCTACACCTTC.

V is TRBV4-1 and J is TRBJ2-5; 8 nucleotides agree with TRBD2. The CDR3 extends over 15 amino acids. The J segment lost 5 bases and the V segment lost 4 bases, leaving 9 bases of the junction unmatched. Germline CDR1 reads MGHRA; CDR2 reads YSYEKL. CDR3 sequence reads: CASSLAGSGRETQYF. In nucleotides, the CDR3 is TGCGCCAGCAGCCTAGCGGGGTCGGGGAGGGAGACCCAGTACTTC.

This clonotype was observed a few times. The J gene is TRBJ2-7, the V gene TRBV6-1, with unresolved D. The CDR3 has 12 amino acids. Trimming left V 9 bases short and J 4 bases short, with 13 bases between. Germline values: CDR1 MNHNS, CDR2 SASEGT. As DNA, the CDR3 is TGTGCCAGAGAACAGAGGCAATACGAGCAGTACGTC. Its protein product is CAREQRQYEQYV.

This clonotype has more than one count but fewer than ten. The chain has TRBV7-2 and TRBJ1-3; D remains unclear. CDR3 length: 16 amino acids. Germline V lookup: CDR1 SGHTA, CDR2 FQGNSA. The V end lost 1 base, the J end lost 4 bases, and 14 bases lay between the germline ends. CDR3 region: CASSLGGPRPGNTIYF. The CDR3, as DNA: TGTGCCAGCAGCTTAGGCGGACCCAGGCCAGGAAACACCATATATTTT.

The V call is TRBV3-1, the J call TRBJ1-2; 10 bases match TRBD1. Per germline, CDR1 LGHDT and CDR2 YNNKEL (reference sequence). The CDR3 has 13 residues. V was clipped by 4 bases and J by 8 bases; unmatched bases: 4. This CDR3 reads CASSRQGADGYTF. CDR3 nucleotides: TGTGCCAGCAGCCGACAGGGGGCGGACGGCTACACCTTC.

This clonotype was found a few times. The rearrangement uses TRBV6-5 and TRBJ1-2, with 11 nucleotides matching TRBD1. The V segment lost 5 bases and the J segment 7 bases; nucleotides outside the gene matches: 3. Germline V CDR1 and CDR2: MNHEY, SVGAGI. This CDR3 contains 13 residues. The CDR3 loop is CASSPGQGVGYTF. In DNA, the CDR3 is TGTGCCAGCAGTCCGGGACAGGGGGTTGGCTACACCTTC.

The sample holds a few counts of this clonotype. The chain couples TRBV6-5 to TRBJ1-1, with TRBD1 as a possible D gene (6 bases). The V end lost 6 bases, the J end lost 5 bases, and 13 bases lay between the germline ends. Per germline, CDR1 MNHEY and CDR2 SVGAGI. This CDR3 contains 13 residues. CDR3 in amino acids: CASSGMQGTEAFF. For the CDR3, the DNA is TGTGCCAGCAGCGGGATGCAGGGGACTGAAGCTTTCTTT.

This clonotype was counted a few times. J is TRBJ2-2 and V is TRBV7-2; D is unclear. Germline V gene data show CDR1 as SGHTA and CDR2 as FQGNSA. V was clipped by 8 bases and J by 1 base, with 14 bases between them. The CDR3 is 15 residues long. CDR3: CASPPLGKNTGELFF. The CDR3 DNA sequence: TGTGCCAGCCCCCCGCTGGGAAAGAACACCGGGGAGCTGTTTTTT.

This clonotype was seen more than once but under ten times. The chain links TRBV9 to TRBJ1-3; TRBD1 is a possible D gene (5 bases). Per germline, CDR1 SGDLS and CDR2 YYNGEE. The CDR3 loop spans 15 amino acids. The ends were cut back, 1 base at V and 2 bases at J, with 10 bases in the middle. CDR3 coding DNA: TGTGCCAGCAGCGTACAGGGTTCGGCTGGAAACACCATATATTTT. It encodes CASSVQGSAGNTIYF.

The CDR3 loop is CASSQQSYEQYF. CDR3 in DNA: TGTGCCAGCAGCCAACAATCATACGAGCAGTACTTC. This sequence joins TRBV7-2 and TRBJ2-7; D unresolved. The CDR3 covers 12 residues. V was shortened by 5 bases and J by 4 bases, with 9 bases between the two germline ends. Germline lookup yields CDR1 SGHTA and CDR2 FQGNSA.